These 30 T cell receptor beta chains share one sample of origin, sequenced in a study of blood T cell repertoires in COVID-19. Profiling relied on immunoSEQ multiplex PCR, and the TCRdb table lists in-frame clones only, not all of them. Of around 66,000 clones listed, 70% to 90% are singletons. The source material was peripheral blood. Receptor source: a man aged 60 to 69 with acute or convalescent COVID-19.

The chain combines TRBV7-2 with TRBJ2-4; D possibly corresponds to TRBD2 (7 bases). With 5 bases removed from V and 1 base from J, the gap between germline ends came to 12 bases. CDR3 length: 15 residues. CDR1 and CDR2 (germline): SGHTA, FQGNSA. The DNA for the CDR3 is TGTGCCAGCAGCCCGCGGGGGCAGGCCAAAAACATTCAGTACTTC. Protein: CASSPRGQAKNIQYF. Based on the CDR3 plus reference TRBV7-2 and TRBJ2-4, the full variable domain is GAGVSQSPSNKVTEKGKDVELRCDPISGHTALYWYRQSLGQGLEFLIYFQGNSAPDKSGLPSDRFSAERTGGSVSTLTIQRTQQEDSAVYLCASSPRGQAKNIQYFGAGTRLSVL.

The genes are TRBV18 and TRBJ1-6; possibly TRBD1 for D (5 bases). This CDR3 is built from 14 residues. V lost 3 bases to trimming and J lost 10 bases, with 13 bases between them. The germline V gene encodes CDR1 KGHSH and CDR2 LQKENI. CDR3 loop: CASSPKQEGSPLHF. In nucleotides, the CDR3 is TGTGCCAGCTCACCGAAACAGGAAGGCTCACCCCTCCACTTT.

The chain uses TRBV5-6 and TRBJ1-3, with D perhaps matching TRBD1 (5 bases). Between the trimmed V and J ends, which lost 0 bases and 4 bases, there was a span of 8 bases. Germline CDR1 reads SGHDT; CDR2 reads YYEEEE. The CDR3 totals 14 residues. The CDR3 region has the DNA TGTGCCAGCAGCTTGGGGGGCACGGGAAACACCATATATTTT. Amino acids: CASSLGGTGNTIYF.

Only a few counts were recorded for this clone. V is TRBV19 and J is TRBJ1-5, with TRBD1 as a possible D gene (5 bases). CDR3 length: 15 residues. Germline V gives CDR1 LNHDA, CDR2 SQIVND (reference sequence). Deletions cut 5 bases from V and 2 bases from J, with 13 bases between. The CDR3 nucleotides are TGTGCCAGTAGTTTTTTGACAGCGCGCAATCAGCCCCAGCATTTT. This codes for CASSFLTARNQPQHF. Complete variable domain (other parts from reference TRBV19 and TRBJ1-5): DGGITQSPKYLFRKEGQNVTLSCEQNLNHDAMYWYRQDPGQGLRLIYYSQIVNDFQKGDIAEGYSVSREKKESFPLTVTSAQKNPTAFYLCASSFLTARNQPQHFGDGTRLSIL.

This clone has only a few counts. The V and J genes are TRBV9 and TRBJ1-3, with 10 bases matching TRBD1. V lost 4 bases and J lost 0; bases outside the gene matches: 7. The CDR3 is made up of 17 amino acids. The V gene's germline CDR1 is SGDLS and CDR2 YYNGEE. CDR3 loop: CASSPWTGGLSGNTIYF. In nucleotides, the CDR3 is TGTGCCAGCAGCCCGTGGACAGGGGGGCTCTCTGGAAACACCATATATTTT.

CDR3 amino acids: CASSSLETQYF. Here the CDR3 DNA reads TGTGCCAGCAGTTCCCTAGAGACCCAGTACTTC. V and J are TRBV12-3 or TRBV12-4 and TRBJ2-5; D remains ambiguous. With 4 bases removed from V and 4 bases from J, the gap between germline ends came to 4 bases. CDR3 length: 11 residues.

Here the CDR3 DNA reads TGTGCCAGCAGTTACCAACTAGCGAGGGACACAGATACGCAGTATTTT. Residues: CASSYQLARDTDTQYF. The rearrangement links TRBV6-2 or TRBV6-3 to TRBJ2-3; 7 bases are shared with TRBD2. Germline V lookup: CDR1 MNHEY, CDR2 SVGEGT. The CDR3 totals 16 residues. V was pared by 2 bases and J by 2 bases, with 7 bases of the junction left unmatched.

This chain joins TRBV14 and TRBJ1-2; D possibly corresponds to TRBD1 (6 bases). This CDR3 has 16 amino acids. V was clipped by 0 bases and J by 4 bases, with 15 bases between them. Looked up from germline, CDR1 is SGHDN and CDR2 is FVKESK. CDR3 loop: CASSQDFGGRGYGYTF. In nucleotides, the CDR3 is TGTGCCAGCAGCCAAGATTTCGGGGGGCGCGGCTATGGCTACACCTTC.

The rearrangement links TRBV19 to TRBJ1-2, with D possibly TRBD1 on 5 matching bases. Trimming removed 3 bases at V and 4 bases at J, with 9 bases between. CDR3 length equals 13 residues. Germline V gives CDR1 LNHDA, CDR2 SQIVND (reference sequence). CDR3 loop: CASSIDSPYGYTF. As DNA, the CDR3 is TGTGCCAGTAGTATCGACAGCCCCTATGGCTACACCTTC.

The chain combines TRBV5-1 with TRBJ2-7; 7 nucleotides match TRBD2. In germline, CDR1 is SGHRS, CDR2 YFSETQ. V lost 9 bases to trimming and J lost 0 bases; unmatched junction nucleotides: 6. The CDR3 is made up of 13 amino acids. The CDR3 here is CATGPGGSYEQYF. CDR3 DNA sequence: TGCGCCACCGGACCGGGGGGCTCCTACGAGCAGTACTTC.

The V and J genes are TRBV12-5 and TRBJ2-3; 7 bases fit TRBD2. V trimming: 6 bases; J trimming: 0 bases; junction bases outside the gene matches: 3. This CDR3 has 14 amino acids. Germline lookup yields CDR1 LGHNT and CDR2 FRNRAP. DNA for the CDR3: TGTGCTAGTGGAGCGGGGCCCAGCACAGATACGCAGTATTTT. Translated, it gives CASGAGPSTDTQYF.

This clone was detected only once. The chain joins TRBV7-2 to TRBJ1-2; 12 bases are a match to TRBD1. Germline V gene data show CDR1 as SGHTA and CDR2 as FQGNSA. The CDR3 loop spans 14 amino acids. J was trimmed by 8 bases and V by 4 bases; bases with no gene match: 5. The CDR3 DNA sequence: TGTGCCAGCAGCTCCCCCGGGACAGGGGGCGGCTACACCTTC. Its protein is CASSSPGTGGGYTF.

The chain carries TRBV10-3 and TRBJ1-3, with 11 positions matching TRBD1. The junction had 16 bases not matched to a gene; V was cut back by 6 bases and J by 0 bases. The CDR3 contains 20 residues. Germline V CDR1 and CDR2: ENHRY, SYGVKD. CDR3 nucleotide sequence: TGTGCCATCAGCCCGAGCGTGGGACAGGGGGATGTCGGCTCTGGAAACACCATATATTTT. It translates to CAISPSVGQGDVGSGNTIYF.

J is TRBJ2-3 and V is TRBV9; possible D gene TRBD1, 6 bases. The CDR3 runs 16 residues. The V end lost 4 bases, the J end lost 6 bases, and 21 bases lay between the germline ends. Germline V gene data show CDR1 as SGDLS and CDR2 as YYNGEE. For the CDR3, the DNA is TGTGCCAGCAGCACGACAGGTCAGGTAACGGGGGATACGCAGTATTTT. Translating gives CASSTTGQVTGDTQYF.

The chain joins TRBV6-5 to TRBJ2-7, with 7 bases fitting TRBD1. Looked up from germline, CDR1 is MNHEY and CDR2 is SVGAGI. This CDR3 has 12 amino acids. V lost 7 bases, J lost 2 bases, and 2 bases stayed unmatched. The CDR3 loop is CASIGTAYEQYF. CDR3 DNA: TGTGCCAGCATCGGGACAGCCTACGAGCAGTACTTC.

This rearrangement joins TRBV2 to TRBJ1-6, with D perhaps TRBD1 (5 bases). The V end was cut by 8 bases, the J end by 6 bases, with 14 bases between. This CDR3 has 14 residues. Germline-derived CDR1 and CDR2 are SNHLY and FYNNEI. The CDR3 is CASRHTGVNSPLHF. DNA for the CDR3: TGTGCCAGCCGCCACACGGGGGTTAATTCACCCCTCCACTTT.

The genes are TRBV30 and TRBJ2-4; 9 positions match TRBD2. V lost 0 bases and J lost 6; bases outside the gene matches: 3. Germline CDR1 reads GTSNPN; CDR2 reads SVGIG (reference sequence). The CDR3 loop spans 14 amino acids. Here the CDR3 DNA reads TGTGCCTGGAGTGTACAACTAGCGGGAAACATTCAGTACTTC. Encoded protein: CAWSVQLAGNIQYF.

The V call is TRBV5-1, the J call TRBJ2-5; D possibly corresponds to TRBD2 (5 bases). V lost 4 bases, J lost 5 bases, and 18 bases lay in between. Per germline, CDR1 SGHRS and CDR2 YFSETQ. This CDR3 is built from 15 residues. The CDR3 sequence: CASSQTTTPGETQYF. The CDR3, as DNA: TGCGCCAGCAGCCAGACGACTACCCCTGGGGAGACCCAGTACTTC.

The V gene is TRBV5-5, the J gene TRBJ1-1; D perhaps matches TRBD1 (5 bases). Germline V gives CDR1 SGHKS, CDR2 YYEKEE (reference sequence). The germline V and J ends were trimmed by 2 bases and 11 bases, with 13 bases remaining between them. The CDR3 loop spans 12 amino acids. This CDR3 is CASSFGGALAFF. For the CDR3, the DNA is TGTGCCAGCAGCTTTGGAGGGGCGTTGGCTTTCTTT. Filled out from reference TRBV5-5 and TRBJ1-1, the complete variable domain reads DAGVTQSPTHLIKTRGQQVTLRCSPISGHKSVSWYQQVLGQGPQFIFQYYEKEERGRGNFPDRFSARQFPNYSSELNVNALLLGDSALYLCASSFGGALAFFGQGTRLTVV.

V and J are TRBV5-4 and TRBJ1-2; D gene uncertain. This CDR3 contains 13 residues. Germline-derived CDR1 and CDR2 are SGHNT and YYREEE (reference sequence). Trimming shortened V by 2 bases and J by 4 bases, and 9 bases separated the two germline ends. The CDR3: CASSFYISYGYTF. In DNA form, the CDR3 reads TGTGCCAGCAGCTTTTATATCTCCTATGGCTACACCTTC.

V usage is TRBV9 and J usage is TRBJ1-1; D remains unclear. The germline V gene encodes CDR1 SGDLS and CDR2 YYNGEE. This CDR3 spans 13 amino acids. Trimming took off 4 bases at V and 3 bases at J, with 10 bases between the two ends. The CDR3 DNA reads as TGTGCCAGCAGCTTTAGATCTGACACTGAAGCTTTCTTT. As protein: CASSFRSDTEAFF. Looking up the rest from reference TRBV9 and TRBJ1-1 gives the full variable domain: DSGVTQTPKHLITATGQRVTLRCSPRSGDLSVYWYQQSLDQGLQFLIQYYNGEERAKGNILERFSAQQFPDLHSELNLSSLELGDSALYFCASSFRSDTEAFFGQGTRLTVV.

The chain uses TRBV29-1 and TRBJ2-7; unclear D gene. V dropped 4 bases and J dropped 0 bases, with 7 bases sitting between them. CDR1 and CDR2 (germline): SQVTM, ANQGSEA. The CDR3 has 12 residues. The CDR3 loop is CSVGEFSYEQYF. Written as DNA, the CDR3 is TGCAGCGTTGGCGAGTTCTCCTACGAGCAGTACTTC.

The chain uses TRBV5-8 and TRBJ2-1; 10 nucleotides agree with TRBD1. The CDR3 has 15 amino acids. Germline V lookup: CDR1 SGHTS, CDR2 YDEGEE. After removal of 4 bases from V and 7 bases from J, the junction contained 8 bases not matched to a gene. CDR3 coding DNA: TGTGCCAGCAGCCCTAGGGGACAGGGGTCAAATGAGCAGTTCTTC. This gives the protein CASSPRGQGSNEQFF.

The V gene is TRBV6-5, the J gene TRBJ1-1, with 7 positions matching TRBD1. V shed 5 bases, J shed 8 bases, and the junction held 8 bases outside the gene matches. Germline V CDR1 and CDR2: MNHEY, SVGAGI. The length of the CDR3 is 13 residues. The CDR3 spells CASSLYKGAEAFF. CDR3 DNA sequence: TGTGCCAGCAGTCTTTACAAGGGGGCCGAAGCTTTCTTT.

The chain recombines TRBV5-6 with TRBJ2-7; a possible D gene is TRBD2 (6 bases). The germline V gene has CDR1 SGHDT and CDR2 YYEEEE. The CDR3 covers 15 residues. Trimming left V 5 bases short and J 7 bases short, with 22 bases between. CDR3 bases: TGTGCCAGCAGTCCGGGACGTAGCGGTTTACGGGAGCAGTACTTC. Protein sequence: CASSPGRSGLREQYF.

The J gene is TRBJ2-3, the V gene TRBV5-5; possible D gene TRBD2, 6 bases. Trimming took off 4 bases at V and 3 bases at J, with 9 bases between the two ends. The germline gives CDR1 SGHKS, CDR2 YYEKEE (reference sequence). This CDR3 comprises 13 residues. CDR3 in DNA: TGTGCCAGCAGCCTTGGGACTACAGATACGCAGTATTTT. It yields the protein CASSLGTTDTQYF.

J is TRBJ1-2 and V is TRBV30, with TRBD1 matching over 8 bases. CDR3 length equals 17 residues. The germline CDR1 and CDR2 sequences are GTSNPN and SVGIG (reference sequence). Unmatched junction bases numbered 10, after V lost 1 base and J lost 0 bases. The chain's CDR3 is CAWSAAGGAGANYGYTF. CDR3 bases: TGTGCCTGGAGTGCCGCAGGGGGCGCGGGCGCTAACTATGGCTACACCTTC.

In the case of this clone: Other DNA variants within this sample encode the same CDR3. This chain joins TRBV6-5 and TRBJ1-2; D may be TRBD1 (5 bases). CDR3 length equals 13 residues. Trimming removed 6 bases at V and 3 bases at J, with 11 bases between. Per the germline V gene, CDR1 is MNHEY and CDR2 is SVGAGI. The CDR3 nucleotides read TGTGCCAGCAGAAGGGGTCTTGACTATGGCTACACCTTC. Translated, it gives CASRRGLDYGYTF.

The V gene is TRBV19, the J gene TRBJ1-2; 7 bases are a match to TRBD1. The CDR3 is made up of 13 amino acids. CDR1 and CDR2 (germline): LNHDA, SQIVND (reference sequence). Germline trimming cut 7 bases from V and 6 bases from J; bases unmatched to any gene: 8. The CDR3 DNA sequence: TGTGCCAGTACTGTGACAGGGAGTAATGGCTACACCTTC. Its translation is CASTVTGSNGYTF.

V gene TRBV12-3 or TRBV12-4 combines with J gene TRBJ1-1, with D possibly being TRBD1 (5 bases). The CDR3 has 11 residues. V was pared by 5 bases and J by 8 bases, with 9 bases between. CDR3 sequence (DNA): TGTGCCAGCAGTGGGGGGTACGAAGCTTTCTTT. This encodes CASSGGYEAFF.